What follows are 9 T cell receptor beta chains derived from one specimen sequenced in a study of blood T cell repertoires in COVID-19. Clones were read by immunoSEQ multiplex PCR, and TCRdb kept only the in-frame ones, dropping some. Of fewer than 300,000 clones in the sample, roughly 84% were seen once. The specimen was peripheral blood. The source is a woman under 30 with acute or convalescent COVID-19.

This clone has a single count. This chain connects TRBV9 to TRBJ2-3; TRBD2 matches 9 bases. V gave up 4 bases and J gave up 2 bases; unmatched junction bases: 5. Per the germline V gene, CDR1 is SGDLS and CDR2 is YYNGEE. The CDR3 sequence is 15 residues long. As DNA, the CDR3 is TGTGCCAGCAGCTCGACTAGCGGAGACACAGATACGCAGTATTTT. Amino acids: CASSSTSGDTDTQYF.

This clone has a single count. V usage is TRBV10-3 and J usage is TRBJ2-5; maybe TRBD1 (6 bases). The CDR3 is 16 residues long. V was cut by 4 bases and J by 2 bases, with 17 bases left in between. Per the germline V gene, CDR1 is ENHRY and CDR2 is SYGVKD. CDR3 sequence (DNA): TGTGCCATCAGTGTCCGAGGGGGAAGTGTGCAAGAGACCCAGTACTTC. Amino acids: CAISVRGGSVQETQYF.

The chain has TRBV21-1 and TRBJ1-1; TRBD1 is the table's D call and was not checked against the DNA. TRBV21-1 represents a pseudogene. This CDR3 has 13 residues. In nucleotides, the CDR3 is TGTGCCAGCAGAGGGGTGCGGAACACTGAAGCTTTCTTT. As protein: CASRGVRNTEAFF.

The DNA for the CDR3 is TGTGCCTCCAAGGGACAGAAAAACATTCAGTACTTC. Amino acid sequence: CASKGQKNIQYF. The rearrangement uses TRBV6-5 and TRBJ2-4, with 7 bases matching TRBD1. V dropped 11 bases and J dropped 4; count of bases not matched to a gene: 5. The CDR3 runs 12 residues. In germline, CDR1 is MNHEY, CDR2 SVGAGI.

Only a few counts were recorded for this clone. The genes are TRBV5-4 and TRBJ1-2, with TRBD1 as a possible D gene (6 bases). The CDR3 is made up of 12 amino acids. The V end lost 4 bases, the J end lost 4 bases, and 8 bases lay between the germline ends. CDR1 and CDR2 (germline): SGHNT, YYREEE (reference sequence). This chain's CDR3 is CASSVDSYGYTF. CDR3 sequence (DNA): TGTGCCAGCAGCGTGGACAGCTATGGCTACACCTTC.

The V gene is TRBV28, the J gene TRBJ2-2, with D perhaps TRBD2 (5 bases). Germline CDR1 MDHEN, CDR2 SYDVKM. There are 17 residues in the CDR3. With 3 bases removed from V and 0 bases from J, the gap between germline ends came to 14 bases. CDR3 loop: CASSFPGAVTNTGELFF. CDR3 nucleotides: TGTGCCAGCAGTTTCCCTGGAGCGGTTACGAACACCGGGGAGCTGTTTTTT.

The count of this clone is one. The J gene is TRBJ1-4, the V gene TRBV4-3, with 9 bases fitting TRBD1. Unmatched junction bases numbered 4, after V lost 0 bases and J lost 5 bases. This CDR3 region has 16 residues. Looked up from germline, CDR1 is LGHNA and CDR2 is YSLEER. In nucleotides, the CDR3 is TGCGCCAGCAGCCAAGAGGGACAGGGAAGGAATGAAAAACTGTTTTTT. Amino acid sequence: CASSQEGQGRNEKLFF.

The rearrangement joins TRBV19 to TRBJ2-1; TRBD1 might be the D (6 bases). Germline CDR1 LNHDA, CDR2 SQIVND (reference sequence). The CDR3 length is 12 residues. The V end was cut by 4 bases, the J end by 8 bases, with 9 bases between. CDR3 sequence: CASSKGVYEQFF. CDR3 sequence (DNA): TGTGCCAGTAGTAAGGGGGTCTATGAGCAGTTCTTC.

This chain connects TRBV2 to TRBJ2-2; the D gene is possibly TRBD1 (5 bases). This CDR3 is 15 amino acids long. From germline, CDR1 is SNHLY and CDR2 FYNNEI. V was shortened by 6 bases and J by 5 bases, with 16 bases between the two germline ends. The CDR3 sequence is CASRYILTATGELFF. CDR3 sequence (DNA): TGTGCCAGCAGATACATACTGACAGCAACCGGGGAGCTGTTTTTT.